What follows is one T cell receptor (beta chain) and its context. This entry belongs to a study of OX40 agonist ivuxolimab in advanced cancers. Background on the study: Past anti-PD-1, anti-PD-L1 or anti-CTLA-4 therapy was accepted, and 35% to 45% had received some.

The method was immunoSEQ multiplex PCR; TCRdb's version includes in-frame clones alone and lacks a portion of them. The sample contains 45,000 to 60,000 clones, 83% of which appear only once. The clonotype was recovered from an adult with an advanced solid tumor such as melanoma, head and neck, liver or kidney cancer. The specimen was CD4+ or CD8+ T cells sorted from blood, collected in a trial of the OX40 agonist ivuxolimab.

Here the CDR3 reads CASRMGGSGYTF. CDR3 coding DNA: TGTGCCAGCCGGATGGGGGGTTCGGGCTACACCTTC. The V call is TRBV6-6, the J call TRBJ1-2; tentative D call: TRBD1 (5 bases). Per germline, CDR1 MNHNY and CDR2 SVGAGI (reference sequence). Trimming removed 8 bases from V and 8 bases from J, with 15 bases in between. This CDR3 has 12 residues.